This T cell receptor beta chain was sequenced during a study of blood T cell repertoires in COVID-19. Study as a whole: T cells, B-cell-depleted T cells, or PBMCs supplied cDNA or gDNA.

Cohort 3 donors counted as recovered after two negative PCRs, clearance, or resolved symptoms. Per the original methods: The assay estimated nucleated cells by amplifying reference gene primers. The table came from immunoSEQ multiplex PCR; TCRdb's copy has only in-frame clones and leaves some out. V and J calls and clone size are those listed in that table; D and trimming were worked out from the DNA. There are about 170,000 clones in the sample; about 89% occur only once, and about 0.77% lies in the top ten. After removal of 4 bases from V and 3 bases from J, the junction contained 8 bases not matched to a gene. Germline lookup yields CDR1 SGHNT and CDR2 YYREEE (reference sequence). The CDR3 contains 15 residues.

This TCR came from a young woman who had recovered from COVID-19. The chain employs TRBV5-4 and TRBJ1-2; 8 bases match TRBD1. The sample was PBMCs or T cells enriched from blood (not recorded which). DNA of the CDR3: TGTGCCAGCAGCCAAGGACAGGGCGAGTACTATGGCTACACCTTC. Translation gives CASSQGQGEYYGYTF.